A single sample is the source of the 31 T cell receptor beta chains below, sequenced in a study of T cell changes during pregnancy in multiple sclerosis. The method was immunoSEQ multiplex PCR; TCRdb's version includes in-frame clones alone and lacks a portion of them. The profile shows 77,000 or so clones, roughly 95% of them singletons. Sample: peripheral blood, taken in the second trimester of pregnancy. These receptors came from a female donor in good health, enrolled as a control in a pregnancy study.

This clone has just one count. This sequence joins TRBV4-1 and TRBJ2-7; weak D call: TRBD2 (6 bases). Germline V gene data show CDR1 as MGHRA and CDR2 as YSYEKL. This CDR3 region has 12 residues. V gave up 2 bases and J gave up 5 bases, with 7 bases separating them. CDR3 region: CASSQSGDEQYF. In DNA form, the CDR3 reads TGCGCCAGCAGCCAATCGGGGGACGAGCAGTACTTC.

The chain uses TRBV30 and TRBJ2-7; the match to TRBD1 covers 7 bases. The CDR3 contains 15 residues. Germline lookup yields CDR1 GTSNPN and CDR2 SVGIG (reference sequence). The junction had 11 bases not matched to a gene; V was cut back by 2 bases and J by 4 bases. The chain's CDR3 is CAWSPNRGVLYEQYF. The DNA of the CDR3 is TGTGCCTGGAGTCCAAACAGGGGAGTGTTATACGAGCAGTACTTC.

V is TRBV18 and J is TRBJ1-2, with unresolved D. The CDR3 consists of 14 residues. Germline CDR1 KGHSH, CDR2 LQKENI. The V end was cut by 0 bases, the J end by 3 bases, with 8 bases between. This chain's CDR3 is CASSPPMAYYGYTF. CDR3 in DNA: TGTGCCAGCTCACCACCTATGGCATACTATGGCTACACCTTC.

The rearrangement uses TRBV29-1 and TRBJ1-1; no firm D call. The CDR3 covers 11 residues. CDR1 and CDR2 (germline): SQVTM, ANQGSEA. Trimming left V 4 bases short and J 4 bases short, with 7 bases between. This CDR3 reads CSVGGITEAFF. For the CDR3, the DNA is TGCAGCGTTGGAGGGATCACTGAAGCTTTCTTT.

The rearrangement joins TRBV15 to TRBJ1-2; D is unresolved. Germline loops: CDR1 LNHNV, CDR2 YYDKDF (reference sequence). This CDR3 comprises 17 residues. Trimming removed 0 bases from V and 0 bases from J, with 14 bases in between. The CDR3: CATSRDRGFPANYGYTF. CDR3 nucleotide sequence: TGTGCCACCAGCAGAGATCGAGGGTTCCCTGCTAACTATGGCTACACCTTC.

The CDR3 is CASSGGRDRVSREQYF. The CDR3 DNA sequence: TGTGCCAGCAGTGGGGGAAGGGACAGGGTGTCACGCGAGCAGTACTTC. The chain is built from TRBV2 and TRBJ2-7; 9 nucleotides agree with TRBD1. The CDR3 contains 16 residues. Germline assignment: CDR1 SNHLY and CDR2 FYNNEI. Unmatched junction bases numbered 13, after V lost 4 bases and J lost 6 bases.

The rearrangement uses TRBV27 and TRBJ2-7; D gene ambiguous. CDR3 length: 12 residues. Germline lookup yields CDR1 MNHEY and CDR2 SMNVEV (reference sequence). V lost 7 bases and J 5 bases, leaving 12 bases between the germline ends. The CDR3 coding sequence is TGTGCCAGCACCGCGCCCGAGAACGAGCAGTACTTC. Translated, it gives CASTAPENEQYF.

The chain joins TRBV7-9 to TRBJ2-1; TRBD2 matches at 10 bases. Germline CDR1 is SEHNR and CDR2 is FQNEAQ (reference sequence). The CDR3 runs to 18 residues. Unmatched junction bases numbered 5, after V lost 0 bases and J lost 0 bases. The CDR3: CASSLAALAGSSYNEQFF. In DNA, the CDR3 is TGTGCCAGCAGCTTAGCGGCACTAGCGGGGAGCTCCTACAATGAGCAGTTCTTC.

The chain uses TRBV9 and TRBJ2-2; 10 bases are shared with TRBD2. V lost 0 bases and J lost 0; bases outside the gene matches: 2. The germline gives CDR1 SGDLS, CDR2 YYNGEE. The CDR3 sequence is 17 residues long. In DNA, the CDR3 is TGTGCCAGCAGCGTAGCTAGCGGGGGTGCGAACACCGGGGAGCTGTTTTTT. Translating it yields CASSVASGGANTGELFF.

The CDR3 region has the DNA TGTGCCAGCAGGATAGAGACAGCCCTCTCCTACGAGCAGTACTTC. Translation gives CASRIETALSYEQYF. The rearrangement joins TRBV25-1 to TRBJ2-7; D may be TRBD1 (5 bases). The germline V and J ends were trimmed by 6 bases and 0 bases, with 15 bases remaining between them. Germline CDR1 MGHDK, CDR2 SYGVNS. The CDR3 is 15 residues long.

The CDR3 here is CASTHQRTGGNQPQHF. The CDR3 region has the DNA TGTGCCAGCACCCACCAACGGACAGGCGGCAATCAGCCCCAGCATTTT. The chain couples TRBV6-6 to TRBJ1-5, with 7 bases that match TRBD1. There are 16 residues in the CDR3. The J segment lost 2 bases and the V segment lost 7 bases, leaving 11 bases of the junction unmatched. Per germline, CDR1 MNHNY and CDR2 SVGAGI (reference sequence).

The gene calls are TRBV5-1 and TRBJ2-1; 9 bases line up with TRBD1. J lost 5 bases, V lost 4 bases, and 10 bases had no gene match. Germline CDR1 and CDR2: SGHRS and YFSETQ. The CDR3 consists of 16 residues. CDR3: CASSLFPRQGDNEQFF. CDR3 nucleotide sequence: TGCGCCAGCAGCCTGTTCCCCCGACAGGGGGACAATGAGCAGTTCTTC.

The chain carries TRBV5-1 and TRBJ1-2; a weak D match, TRBD1 (6 bases). V gave up 6 bases and J gave up 3 bases, with 15 bases separating them. The CDR3 is 14 amino acids. Germline loops: CDR1 SGHRS, CDR2 YFSETQ. The CDR3 sequence is CASTEGGVDYGYTF. CDR3 DNA sequence: TGCGCCAGCACCGAAGGGGGGGTCGACTATGGCTACACCTTC. Supplemented by reference TRBV5-1 and TRBJ1-2, the full variable domain reads KAGVTQTPRYLIKTRGQQVTLSCSPISGHRSVSWYQQTPGQGLQFLFEYFSETQRNKGNFPGRFSGRQFSNSRSEMNVSTLELGDSALYLCASTEGGVDYGYTFGSGTRLTVV.

The CDR3 here is CASSEGLPGNYGYTF. CDR3 sequence (DNA): TGTGCCAGCAGTGAAGGTCTTCCAGGCAACTATGGCTACACCTTC. The chain is built from TRBV6-1 and TRBJ1-2; no clear D. The CDR3 spans 15 residues. Trimming took 1 base from V and 2 from J, leaving 11 bases between them. Per the germline V gene, CDR1 is MNHNS and CDR2 is SASEGT.

CDR3 in DNA: TGTGCCAGCACCACCCTCCGGGACAGGGCACGCGAGCAGTACTTC. Amino acid sequence: CASTTLRDRAREQYF. The V and J genes are TRBV6-1 and TRBJ2-7; 9 bases fit TRBD1. V was pared by 7 bases and J by 6 bases, with 13 bases of the junction left unmatched. Germline V lookup: CDR1 MNHNS, CDR2 SASEGT. The CDR3 spans 15 residues.

The rearrangement uses TRBV6-4 and TRBJ2-1; the D gene is possibly TRBD1 (6 bases). The V end was cut by 2 bases, the J end by 0 bases, with 14 bases between. The CDR3 is 17 residues long. Germline lookup yields CDR1 MRHNA and CDR2 SNTAGT. The CDR3 loop reads CASSDDLDRYSYNEQFF. The CDR3 nucleotides read TGTGCCAGCAGTGACGACCTTGACAGGTACTCCTACAATGAGCAGTTCTTC.

The chain carries TRBV18 and TRBJ1-1; the D is unclear. Germline-derived CDR1 and CDR2 are KGHSH and LQKENI. This CDR3 has 15 amino acids. V shed 3 bases and J shed 1 base, with 12 bases lying between them. DNA of the CDR3: TGTGCCAGCTCACCTTTCGGAGCTGAGAACACTGAAGCTTTCTTT. Its protein is CASSPFGAENTEAFF.

This chain uses TRBV5-1 with TRBJ1-1, with unresolved D. Germline lookup yields CDR1 SGHRS and CDR2 YFSETQ. V was cut by 0 bases and J by 6 bases, with 12 bases left in between. The CDR3 is made up of 14 amino acids. Written as DNA, the CDR3 is TGCGCCAGCAGCTTGGAAACGAGGGAAGCTGAAGCTTTCTTT. Protein product: CASSLETREAEAFF.

There are a few counts of this clone. The CDR3 sequence: CASSRRPEQPQHF. The DNA for the CDR3 is TGTGCCAGCAGCCGCCGCCCAGAACAGCCCCAGCATTTT. The chain is built from TRBV7-2 and TRBJ1-5; D is unresolved. V lost 5 bases and J 7 bases, leaving 12 bases between the germline ends. This CDR3 is built from 13 residues. Germline V gene lookup returns CDR1 SGHTA and CDR2 FQGNSA.

The chain couples TRBV7-9 to TRBJ1-4; TRBD1 matches at 7 bases. CDR1 and CDR2 (germline): SEHNR, FQNEAQ (reference sequence). The junction had 11 bases not matched to a gene; V was cut back by 5 bases and J by 5 bases. The CDR3 totals 16 residues. In nucleotides, the CDR3 is TGTGCCAGCAGCCTCTACCGGGGACAGAGGAATGAAAAACTGTTTTTT. It yields the protein CASSLYRGQRNEKLFF.

V gene TRBV7-8 combines with J gene TRBJ1-6, with D hard to call. The CDR3 is 14 amino acids. Germline lookup yields CDR1 SGHVS and CDR2 FQNEAQ. V lost 4 bases to trimming and J lost 0 bases, with 4 bases between them. The CDR3 nucleotides are TGTGCCAGCAGCTACAGCTCCTATAATTCACCCCTCCACTTT. Its translation is CASSYSSYNSPLHF.

The genes are TRBV6-1 and TRBJ2-2; a possible D gene is TRBD2 (6 bases). Germline V CDR1 and CDR2: MNHNS, SASEGT. With 5 bases removed from V and 0 bases from J, the gap between germline ends came to 10 bases. The CDR3 covers 15 residues. The CDR3 DNA is TGTGCCAGCAGTTTCGGGACTTCGAACACCGGGGAGCTGTTTTTT. As protein: CASSFGTSNTGELFF.

The CDR3 loop is CASSQGTGESGNEQFF. CDR3 DNA: TGCGCCAGCAGCCAGGGGACAGGGGAGAGTGGCAATGAGCAGTTCTTC. V is TRBV4-3 and J is TRBJ2-1; 10 nucleotides match TRBD1. V gave up 3 bases and J gave up 6 bases; unmatched junction bases: 8. The CDR3 contains 16 residues. Germline CDR1 and CDR2: LGHNA and YSLEER.

This clone showed up just a few times. This sequence joins TRBV9 and TRBJ1-6; D is unclear. CDR1 SGDLS and CDR2 YYNGEE come from the germline V gene. The CDR3 covers 13 residues. V was clipped by 3 bases and J by 10 bases, with 11 bases between them. The CDR3 region has the DNA TGTGCCAGCAGCGGCGGGATGGGGTCACCCCTCCACTTT. As protein: CASSGGMGSPLHF.

The chain uses TRBV21-1 and TRBJ2-3; TRBD1 is taken as the D call from the table, unchecked against the DNA. TRBV21-1 is a listed pseudogene. This CDR3 contains 15 residues. The CDR3 here is CASSPKGHSEHTQYF. In DNA form, the CDR3 reads TGTGCCAGCAGTCCTAAGGGGCACAGTGAACATACGCAGTATTTT.

The chain couples TRBV27 to TRBJ1-1; the match to TRBD1 covers 9 bases. The V and J ends lost 5 bases and 0 bases, in that order; junction bases with no gene match: 7. The CDR3 extends over 16 amino acids. Per germline, CDR1 MNHEY and CDR2 SMNVEV (reference sequence). CDR3 DNA: TGTGCCAGCAGTCTCCGGACAGGGGCCATGAACACTGAAGCTTTCTTT. Translating it yields CASSLRTGAMNTEAFF.

This CDR3 is CASSLTVNTEAFF. In DNA, the CDR3 is TGTGCCAGCAGTTTAACAGTGAACACTGAAGCTTTCTTT. The V call is TRBV27, the J call TRBJ1-1; D is unresolved. CDR1 is MNHEY, CDR2 SMNVEV, per germline (reference sequence). V was cut by 2 bases and J by 0 bases, with 4 bases left in between. This CDR3 has 13 residues.

The chain combines TRBV4-1 with TRBJ2-5; maybe TRBD2 (6 bases). Trimming left V 4 bases short and J 0 bases short, with 9 bases between. CDR1 is MGHRA, CDR2 YSYEKL, per germline. This CDR3 comprises 14 residues. The CDR3 DNA is TGCGCCAGCAGCCTACGGGGGAACCAAGAGACCCAGTACTTC. Protein sequence: CASSLRGNQETQYF.

The rearrangement joins TRBV7-2 to TRBJ2-5; TRBD2 might be the D (5 bases). CDR3 length equals 14 residues. CDR1 and CDR2 (germline): SGHTA, FQGNSA. V was shortened by 6 bases and J by 5 bases, with 16 bases between the two germline ends. The CDR3 loop is CASRTGLASETQYF. The CDR3 DNA sequence: TGTGCCAGCAGGACCGGACTGGCCAGTGAGACCCAGTACTTC.

This chain uses TRBV4-2 with TRBJ1-2, with D possibly being TRBD1 (5 bases). CDR1 and CDR2 (germline): LGHNA, YNFKEQ. Trimming stripped 0 bases from V and 9 bases from J, with 14 bases between. CDR3 size: 14 residues. The CDR3 region is CASSQEAGLARYTF. The CDR3 nucleotides read TGTGCCAGCAGCCAAGAGGCGGGACTAGCTCGCTACACCTTC.

In this sample, this clone turned up once. This chain joins TRBV4-1 and TRBJ2-2; 7 nucleotides align to TRBD2. The germline V gene has CDR1 MGHRA and CDR2 YSYEKL. V dropped 4 bases and J dropped 4; count of bases not matched to a gene: 9. This CDR3 has 16 residues. The CDR3 coding sequence is TGCGCCAGCAGCCCCGGGTTGCTAGCGGCCACCGGGGAGCTGTTTTTT. Amino acid sequence: CASSPGLLAATGELFF.